A single sample gave rise to the 20 T cell receptor beta chains below, sequenced in a study of T-cell memory formation after mild COVID-19. MiXCR, run by TCRdb on the 5' RACE reads, gives a single entry per CDR3 protein. This table has about 500,000 distinct CDR3 sequences, about a fifth appearing once. Sequenced input: PBMCs or a T cell subset sorted from them (not recorded which). These receptors were collected from an adult woman who had mild COVID-19 (a few samples of this study predate the infection). Cell type and time point are not known.

This chain links TRBV27 with TRBJ2-1, with 12 bases lining up with TRBD1. Germline V gene data show CDR1 as MNHEY and CDR2 as SMNVEV (reference sequence). This CDR3 has 13 amino acids. Trimming removed 9 bases from V and 9 bases from J; junction bases left unmatched: 6. CDR3 protein: CASWDRGRGEQFF. As DNA, the CDR3 is TGTGCCAGTTGGGACAGGGGGCGAGGTGAGCAGTTCTTC.

This clonotype was detected ten times or more. The J gene is TRBJ1-2, the V gene TRBV6-5; the match to TRBD1 covers 8 bases. Germline lookup yields CDR1 MNHEY and CDR2 SVGAGI. Trimming took 6 bases from V and 9 from J; bases not matched to a gene: 6. The CDR3 covers 12 residues. CDR3 in amino acids: CASSPGQGRYTF. For the CDR3, the DNA is TGTGCCAGCAGCCCCGGACAGGGCCGCTACACCTTC.

The V gene is TRBV29-1, the J gene TRBJ2-1, with 13 bases that match TRBD2. This CDR3 has 15 amino acids. Germline assignment: CDR1 SQVTM and CDR2 ANQGSEA. V was pared by 5 bases and J by 1 base, with 2 bases of the junction left unmatched. The CDR3 DNA follows: TGCAGCGTTCCGGGACTAGCGGGGTCCTACAATGAGCAGTTCTTC. This codes for CSVPGLAGSYNEQFF.

The table lists this clonotype with a few counts. V usage is TRBV12-3 or TRBV12-4 and J usage is TRBJ2-1; weak D call: TRBD2 (6 bases). The V gene lost 5 bases and the J gene lost 5 bases, with 16 bases spanning the gap. The CDR3 loop spans 15 amino acids. For the CDR3, the DNA is TGTGCCAGCAGTCCAGATCTGCTAGCGAACAATGAGCAGTTCTTC. Protein: CASSPDLLANNEQFF.

The genes are TRBV7-9 and TRBJ1-5; no clear D. This CDR3 is built from 12 residues. Trimming stripped 5 bases from V and 1 base from J, with 3 bases between. Germline CDR1 and CDR2: SEHNR and FQNEAQ (reference sequence). CDR3 protein: CASSESNQPQHF. The CDR3 DNA reads TGTGCCAGCAGCGAAAGCAATCAGCCCCAGCATTTT.

This clonotype appeared a few times. This chain connects TRBV5-1 to TRBJ2-5; possible D gene TRBD2, 5 bases. Trimming removed 5 bases at V and 5 bases at J, with 28 bases between. The CDR3 spans 18 residues. The germline CDR1 and CDR2 sequences are SGHRS and YFSETQ. CDR3 in amino acids: CASSRSLADLGGGETQYF. The CDR3 DNA reads as TGCGCCAGCAGTCGTAGTCTGGCGGACCTTGGTGGCGGGGAGACCCAGTACTTC.

The chain joins TRBV7-9 to TRBJ1-2; no clear D gene. Trimming pared 1 base from V and 6 bases from J, leaving 18 bases between. The length of the CDR3 is 16 residues. Germline V gene lookup returns CDR1 SEHNR and CDR2 FQNEAQ (reference sequence). The CDR3 coding sequence is TGTGCCAGCAGCTTAGAGAACTGGGGTTCTGTGAATGGCTACACCTTC. Its protein is CASSLENWGSVNGYTF.

This clonotype has just a few counts. The chain couples TRBV5-5 to TRBJ2-1; tentatively, D is TRBD1 (6 bases). Germline V gene lookup returns CDR1 SGHKS and CDR2 YYEKEE (reference sequence). There are 16 residues in the CDR3. The V end lost 0 bases, the J end lost 5 bases, and 15 bases lay between the germline ends. For the CDR3, the DNA is TGTGCCAGCAGCTTGGATTCCTGGGGGCCCAACAATGAGCAGTTCTTC. Translation gives CASSLDSWGPNNEQFF. Full variable domain (remainder filled in from reference TRBV5-5 and TRBJ2-1): DAGVTQSPTHLIKTRGQQVTLRCSPISGHKSVSWYQQVLGQGPQFIFQYYEKEERGRGNFPDRFSARQFPNYSSELNVNALLLGDSALYLCASSLDSWGPNNEQFFGPGTRLTVL.

This clonotype was picked up a small number of times. The CDR3 spells CASTQPGYNEQFF. The CDR3 bases are TGTGCCAGCACACAACCGGGGTACAATGAGCAGTTCTTC. This chain connects TRBV5-6 to TRBJ2-1, with D possibly TRBD2 on 5 matching bases. Between the trimmed V and J ends, which lost 6 bases and 4 bases, there was a span of 11 bases. Germline V gene sequence: CDR1 SGHDT, CDR2 YYEEEE. This CDR3 spans 13 amino acids.

This clonotype was seen repeatedly, ten times or more. J is TRBJ1-2 and V is TRBV5-1, with 7 bases matching TRBD1. The J segment lost 4 bases and the V segment lost 0 bases, leaving 6 bases of the junction unmatched. This CDR3 spans 15 amino acids. Germline CDR1 reads SGHRS; CDR2 reads YFSETQ. The CDR3 nucleotides are TGCGCCAGCAGCTTGGGGGACAGCCAGCCCTATGGCTACACCTTC. Translating it yields CASSLGDSQPYGYTF.

This clonotype occurred a few times. V usage is TRBV20-1 and J usage is TRBJ2-1; possibly TRBD2 for D (6 bases). Trimming left V 1 base short and J 6 bases short, with 10 bases between. Germline CDR1 DFQATT, CDR2 SNEGSKA (reference sequence). The CDR3 runs 13 residues. The CDR3 nucleotides are TGCAGTGCTAGAGGACTAGACGTCAATGAGCAGTTCTTC. Its translation is CSARGLDVNEQFF.

This sequence joins TRBV7-3 and TRBJ2-2, with 7 bases identical to TRBD1. The germline CDR1 and CDR2 sequences are SGHTA and FQGTGA. The junction had 2 bases not matched to a gene; V was cut back by 5 bases and J by 2 bases. The CDR3 covers 14 residues. This chain's CDR3 is CASSHRGNTGELFF. In nucleotides, the CDR3 is TGTGCCAGCAGCCACAGGGGCAACACCGGGGAGCTGTTTTTT.

The chain carries TRBV20-1 and TRBJ2-2; D might be TRBD1 or TRBD2, each matching 5 bases. The V gene lost 6 bases and the J gene lost 7 bases, with 12 bases spanning the gap. The germline gives CDR1 DFQATT, CDR2 SNEGSKA (reference sequence). The CDR3 runs to 12 residues. The CDR3 nucleotides are TGCAGTGCGAGGGGTTACGGCGGGGAGCTGTTTTTT. Residues: CSARGYGGELFF.

This clonotype was detected a few times. This chain links TRBV5-1 with TRBJ2-3, with 12 bases matching TRBD2. The V gene's germline CDR1 is SGHRS and CDR2 YFSETQ. The CDR3 spans 15 residues. J lost 5 bases, V lost 0 bases, and 1 base had no gene match. The CDR3 region is CASSLATSGRDTQYF. CDR3 in DNA: TGCGCCAGCAGCTTGGCGACTAGCGGGAGAGATACGCAGTATTTT.

The V and J genes are TRBV4-1 and TRBJ1-1, with 7 bases fitting TRBD1. CDR3 size: 14 residues. The junction had 9 bases not matched to a gene; V was cut back by 4 bases and J by 7 bases. The germline gives CDR1 MGHRA, CDR2 YSYEKL. The CDR3 sequence is CASSRLTGALEAFF. In DNA, the CDR3 is TGCGCCAGCAGCCGATTAACAGGGGCGCTTGAAGCTTTCTTT.

This clonotype was counted only a few times. In DNA form, the CDR3 reads TGTGCCACCAGTGACCGGACAGGCGGCACAGATACGCAGTATTTT. This encodes CATSDRTGGTDTQYF. The J gene is TRBJ2-3, the V gene TRBV24-1; 7 positions agree with TRBD1. CDR1 KGHDR and CDR2 SFDVKD come from the germline V gene. CDR3 size: 15 residues. J gave up 1 base and V 4 bases, and 4 bases lay outside the gene matches.

Concerning this clonotype itself: One end of the junction fails to match germline, which may point to a read error. V gene TRBV7-2 combines with J gene TRBJ2-7; D ambiguous. CDR1 and CDR2 (germline): SGHTA, FQGNSA. This CDR3 contains 12 residues. CDR3 amino acids: CATSLVTYEQYF. Written as DNA, the CDR3 is TGTGCCACCAGCCTGGTGACCTACGAGCAGTACTTC.

The V gene is TRBV5-1, the J gene TRBJ1-3; 10 bases agree with TRBD1. This CDR3 spans 13 amino acids. V trimming: 5 bases; J trimming: 14 bases; junction bases outside the gene matches: 10. Germline V gene data show CDR1 as SGHRS and CDR2 as YFSETQ. The CDR3 DNA reads TGCGCCAGCAGACCACGCGGGACAGGGGTTCTATATTTT. Translation: CASRPRGTGVLYF.

J is TRBJ1-2 and V is TRBV4-1; the match to TRBD1 covers 8 bases. The CDR3 runs to 16 residues. The junction had 10 bases not matched to a gene; V was cut back by 2 bases and J by 5 bases. Germline V gene lookup returns CDR1 MGHRA and CDR2 YSYEKL. The CDR3 here is CASSQHPRTGYYGYTF. As DNA, the CDR3 is TGCGCCAGCAGCCAACACCCTAGGACAGGGTATTATGGCTACACCTTC.

This clonotype was observed a few times. The chain is built from TRBV6-6 and TRBJ1-5, with TRBD1 as a possible D gene (6 bases). The CDR3 loop spans 15 amino acids. The V end lost 7 bases, the J end lost 5 bases, and 18 bases lay between the germline ends. Germline CDR1 is MNHNY and CDR2 is SVGAGI (reference sequence). In nucleotides, the CDR3 is TGTGCCAGCACCCAGCTCGGACAGTCGGATCAGCCCCAGCATTTT. It specifies CASTQLGQSDQPQHF.